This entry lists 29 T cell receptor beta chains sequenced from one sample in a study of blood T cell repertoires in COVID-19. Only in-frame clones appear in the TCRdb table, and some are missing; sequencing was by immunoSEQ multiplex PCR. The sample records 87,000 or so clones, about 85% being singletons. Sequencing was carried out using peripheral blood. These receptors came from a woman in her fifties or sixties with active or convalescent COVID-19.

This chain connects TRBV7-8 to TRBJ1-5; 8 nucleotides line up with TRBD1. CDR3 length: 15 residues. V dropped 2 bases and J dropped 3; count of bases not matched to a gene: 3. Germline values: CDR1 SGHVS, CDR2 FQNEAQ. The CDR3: CASSLSGQVNQPQHF. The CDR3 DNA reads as TGTGCCAGCAGCTTATCGGGACAGGTCAATCAGCCCCAGCATTTT.

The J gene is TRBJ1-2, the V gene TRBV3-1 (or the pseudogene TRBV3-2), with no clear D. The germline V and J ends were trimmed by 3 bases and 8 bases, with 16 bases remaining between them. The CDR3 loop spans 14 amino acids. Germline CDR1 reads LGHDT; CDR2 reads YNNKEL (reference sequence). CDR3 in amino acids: CASSHLGEAWGYTF. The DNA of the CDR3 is TGTGCCAGCAGCCATCTCGGCGAGGCCTGGGGCTACACCTTC.

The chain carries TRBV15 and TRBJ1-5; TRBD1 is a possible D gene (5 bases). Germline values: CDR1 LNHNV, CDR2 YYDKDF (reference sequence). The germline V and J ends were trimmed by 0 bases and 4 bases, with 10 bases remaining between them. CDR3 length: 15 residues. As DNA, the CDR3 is TGTGCCACCAGCAGAGATAATAAGGGGAATCAGCCCCAGCATTTT. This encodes CATSRDNKGNQPQHF.

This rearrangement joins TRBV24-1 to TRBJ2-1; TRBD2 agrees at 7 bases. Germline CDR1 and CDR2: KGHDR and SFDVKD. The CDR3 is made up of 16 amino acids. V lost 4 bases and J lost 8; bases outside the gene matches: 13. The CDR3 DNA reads TGTGCCACCAGTGACCCCCGGGTAGGCGGGGGTTATGAGCAGTTCTTC. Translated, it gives CATSDPRVGGGYEQFF.

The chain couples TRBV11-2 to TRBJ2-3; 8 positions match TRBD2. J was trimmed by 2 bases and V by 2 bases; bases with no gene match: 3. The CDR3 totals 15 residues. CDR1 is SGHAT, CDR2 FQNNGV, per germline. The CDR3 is CASSLISGATDTQYF. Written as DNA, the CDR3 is TGTGCCAGCAGCTTAATTAGCGGGGCCACAGATACGCAGTATTTT.

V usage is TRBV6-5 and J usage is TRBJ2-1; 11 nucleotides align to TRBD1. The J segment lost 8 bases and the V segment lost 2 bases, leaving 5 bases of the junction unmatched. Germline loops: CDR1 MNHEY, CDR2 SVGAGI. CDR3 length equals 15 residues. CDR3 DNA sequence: TGTGCCAGCAGTTACCCGGGACAGGGGGTCGATGAGCAGTTCTTC. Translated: CASSYPGQGVDEQFF.

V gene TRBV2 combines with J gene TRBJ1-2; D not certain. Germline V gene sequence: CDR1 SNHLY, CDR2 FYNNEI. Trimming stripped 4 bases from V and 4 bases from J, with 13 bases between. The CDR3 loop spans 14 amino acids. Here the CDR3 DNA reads TGTGCCAGCAGTGCCCGGTCTCCAGGCTATGGCTACACCTTC. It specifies CASSARSPGYGYTF. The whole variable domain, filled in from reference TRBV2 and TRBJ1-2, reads EPEVTQTPSHQVTQMGQEVILRCVPISNHLYFYWYRQILGQKVEFLVSFYNNEISEKSEIFDDQFSVERPDGSNFTLKIRSTKLEDSAMYFCASSARSPGYGYTFGSGTRLTVV.

The CDR3 loop reads CASLDYHHTQYF. In DNA, the CDR3 is TGTGCCAGCCTTGACTACCATCATACGCAGTATTTT. V gene TRBV19 combines with J gene TRBJ2-3, with a tentative D call TRBD2 (5 bases). The CDR3 runs 12 residues. V lost 9 bases, J lost 7 bases, and 14 bases lay in between. From germline, CDR1 is LNHDA and CDR2 SQIVND (reference sequence).

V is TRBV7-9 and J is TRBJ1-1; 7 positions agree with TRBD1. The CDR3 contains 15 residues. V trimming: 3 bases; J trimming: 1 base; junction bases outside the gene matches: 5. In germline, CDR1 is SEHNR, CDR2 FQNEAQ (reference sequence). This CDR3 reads CASSFSGTANTEAFF. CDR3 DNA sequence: TGTGCCAGCAGCTTCTCCGGGACAGCGAACACTGAAGCTTTCTTT. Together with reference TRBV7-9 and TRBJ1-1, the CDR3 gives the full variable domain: DTGVSQNPRHKITKRGQNVTFRCDPISEHNRLYWYRQTLGQGPEFLTYFQNEAQLEKSRLLSDRFSAERPKGSFSTLEIQRTEQGDSAMYLCASSFSGTANTEAFFGQGTRLTVV.

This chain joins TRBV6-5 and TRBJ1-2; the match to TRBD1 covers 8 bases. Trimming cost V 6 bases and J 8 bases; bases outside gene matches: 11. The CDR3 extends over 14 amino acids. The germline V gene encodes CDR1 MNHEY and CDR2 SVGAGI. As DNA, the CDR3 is TGTGCCAGCAGCACCACAGACAGGGGATACGGCTACACCTTC. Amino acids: CASSTTDRGYGYTF.

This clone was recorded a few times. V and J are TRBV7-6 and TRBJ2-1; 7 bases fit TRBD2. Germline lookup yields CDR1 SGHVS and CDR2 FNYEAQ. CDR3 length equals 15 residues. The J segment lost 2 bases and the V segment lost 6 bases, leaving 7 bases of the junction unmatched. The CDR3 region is CASRSSGETYNEQFF. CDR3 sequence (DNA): TGTGCCAGCAGGTCCAGCGGGGAGACCTACAATGAGCAGTTCTTC.

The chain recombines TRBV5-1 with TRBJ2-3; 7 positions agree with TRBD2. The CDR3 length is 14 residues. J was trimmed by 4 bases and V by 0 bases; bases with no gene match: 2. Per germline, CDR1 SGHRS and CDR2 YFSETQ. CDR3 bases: TGCGCCAGCAGCTTGGCGGGAGGCGCAGATACGCAGTATTTT. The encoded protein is CASSLAGGADTQYF. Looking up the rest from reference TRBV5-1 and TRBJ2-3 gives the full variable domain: KAGVTQTPRYLIKTRGQQVTLSCSPISGHRSVSWYQQTPGQGLQFLFEYFSETQRNKGNFPGRFSGRQFSNSRSEMNVSTLELGDSALYLCASSLAGGADTQYFGPGTRLTVL.

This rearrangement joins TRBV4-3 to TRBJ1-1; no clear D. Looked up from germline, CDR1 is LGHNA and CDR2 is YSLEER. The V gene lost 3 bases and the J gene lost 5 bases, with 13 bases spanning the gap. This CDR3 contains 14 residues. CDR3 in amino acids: CASSHNRGSTEAFF. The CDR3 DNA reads TGCGCCAGCAGCCATAACCGAGGGAGTACTGAAGCTTTCTTT.

In DNA, the CDR3 is TGCAGTGCTAGTGGGGGAGGTAACTACGAGCAGTACTTC. This encodes CSASGGGNYEQYF. The chain combines TRBV20-1 with TRBJ2-7; D may be TRBD2 (6 bases). Germline assignment: CDR1 DFQATT and CDR2 SNEGSKA (reference sequence). The CDR3 consists of 13 residues. The ends were cut back, 3 bases at V and 3 bases at J, with 12 bases in the middle.

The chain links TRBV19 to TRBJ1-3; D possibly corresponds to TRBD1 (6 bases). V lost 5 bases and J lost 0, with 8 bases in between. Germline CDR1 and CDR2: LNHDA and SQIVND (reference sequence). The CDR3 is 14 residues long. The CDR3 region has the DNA TGTGCCAGTAGTTGGACAGCCTCTGGAAACACCATATATTTT. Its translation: CASSWTASGNTIYF. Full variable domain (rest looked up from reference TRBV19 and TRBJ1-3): DGGITQSPKYLFRKEGQNVTLSCEQNLNHDAMYWYRQDPGQGLRLIYYSQIVNDFQKGDIAEGYSVSREKKESFPLTVTSAQKNPTAFYLCASSWTASGNTIYFGEGSWLTVV.

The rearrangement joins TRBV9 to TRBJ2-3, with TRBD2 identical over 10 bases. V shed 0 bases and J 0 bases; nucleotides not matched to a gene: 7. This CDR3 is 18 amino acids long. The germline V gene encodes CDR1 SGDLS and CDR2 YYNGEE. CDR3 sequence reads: CASSVESSGGASTDTQYF. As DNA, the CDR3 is TGTGCCAGCAGCGTAGAGTCCAGCGGGGGGGCTAGCACAGATACGCAGTATTTT.

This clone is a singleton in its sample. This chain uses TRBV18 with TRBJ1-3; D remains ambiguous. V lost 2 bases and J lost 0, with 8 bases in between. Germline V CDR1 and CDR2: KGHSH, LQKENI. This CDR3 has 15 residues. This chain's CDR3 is CASSPRGDSGNTIYF. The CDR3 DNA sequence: TGTGCCAGCTCACCAAGAGGCGACTCTGGAAACACCATATATTTT.

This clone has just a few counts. CDR3 nucleotide sequence: TGTGCCAGCAGCTTCGGGACAGCCGCTAAGAATGAAAAACTGTTTTTT. This codes for CASSFGTAAKNEKLFF. J is TRBJ1-4 and V is TRBV5-6; 7 nucleotides match TRBD1. Germline CDR1 SGHDT, CDR2 YYEEEE. The junction had 9 bases not matched to a gene; V was cut back by 2 bases and J by 5 bases. CDR3 size: 16 residues.

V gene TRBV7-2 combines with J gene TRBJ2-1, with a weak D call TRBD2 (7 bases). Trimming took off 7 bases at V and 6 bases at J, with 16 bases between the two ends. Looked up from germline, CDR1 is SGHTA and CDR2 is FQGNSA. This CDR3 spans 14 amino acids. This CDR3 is CASIRGGASNEQFF. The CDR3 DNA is TGTGCCAGCATTAGGGGGGGGGCGAGCAATGAGCAGTTCTTC.

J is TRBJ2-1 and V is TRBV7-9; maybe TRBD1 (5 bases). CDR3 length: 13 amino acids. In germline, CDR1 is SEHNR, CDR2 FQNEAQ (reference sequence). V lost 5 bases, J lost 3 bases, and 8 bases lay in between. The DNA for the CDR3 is TGTGCCAGCAGCCCCGACAGCTACAATGAGCAGTTCTTC. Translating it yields CASSPDSYNEQFF.

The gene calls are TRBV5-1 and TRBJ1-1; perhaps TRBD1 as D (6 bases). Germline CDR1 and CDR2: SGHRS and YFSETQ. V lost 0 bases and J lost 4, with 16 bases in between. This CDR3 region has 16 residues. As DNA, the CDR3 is TGCGCCAGCAGCTTGGTGGCAGGGGCTTTGAGCACTGAAGCTTTCTTT. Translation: CASSLVAGALSTEAFF.

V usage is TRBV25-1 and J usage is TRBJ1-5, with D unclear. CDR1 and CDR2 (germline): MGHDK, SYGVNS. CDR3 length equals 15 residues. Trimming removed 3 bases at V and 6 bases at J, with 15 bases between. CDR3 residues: CASSDTPREGQPQHF. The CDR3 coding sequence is TGTGCCAGCAGTGATACCCCGCGAGAGGGTCAGCCCCAGCATTTT. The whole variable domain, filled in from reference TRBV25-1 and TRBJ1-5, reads EADIYQTPRYLVIGTGKKITLECSQTMGHDKMYWYQQDPGMELHLIHYSYGVNSTEKGDLSSESTVSRIRTEHFPLTLESARPSHTSQYLCASSDTPREGQPQHFGDGTRLSIL.

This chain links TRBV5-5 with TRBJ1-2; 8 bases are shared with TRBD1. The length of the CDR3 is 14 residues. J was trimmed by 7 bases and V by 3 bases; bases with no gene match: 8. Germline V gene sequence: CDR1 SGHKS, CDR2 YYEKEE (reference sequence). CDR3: CASSSDRARGGYTF. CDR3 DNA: TGTGCCAGCAGCTCGGACAGGGCAAGGGGTGGCTACACCTTC.

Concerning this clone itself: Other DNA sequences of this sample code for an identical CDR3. As DNA, the CDR3 is TGTGCCAGCAGCCCCTCCAGGGTAGATACGCAGTATTTT. Its protein is CASSPSRVDTQYF. The chain uses TRBV3-1 (or the pseudogene TRBV3-2) and TRBJ2-3, with D possibly TRBD1 on 5 matching bases. Germline-derived CDR1 and CDR2 are LGHDT and YNNKEL (reference sequence). V gave up 4 bases and J gave up 5 bases, with 10 bases separating them. The CDR3 is 13 amino acids.

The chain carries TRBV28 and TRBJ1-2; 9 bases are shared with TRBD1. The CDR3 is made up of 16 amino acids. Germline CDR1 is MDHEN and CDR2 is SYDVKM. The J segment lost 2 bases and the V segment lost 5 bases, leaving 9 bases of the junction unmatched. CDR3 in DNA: TGTGCCAGCAGTCCAACCGCCGGACAGGGGAACTATGGCTACACCTTC. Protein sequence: CASSPTAGQGNYGYTF.

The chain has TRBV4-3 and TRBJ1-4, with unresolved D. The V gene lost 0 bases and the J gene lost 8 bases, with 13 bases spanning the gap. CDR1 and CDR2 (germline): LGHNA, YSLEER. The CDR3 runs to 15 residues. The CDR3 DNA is TGCGCCAGCAGCCAAGATTTGCCCCTCGGGGAAAAACTGTTTTTT. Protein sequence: CASSQDLPLGEKLFF.

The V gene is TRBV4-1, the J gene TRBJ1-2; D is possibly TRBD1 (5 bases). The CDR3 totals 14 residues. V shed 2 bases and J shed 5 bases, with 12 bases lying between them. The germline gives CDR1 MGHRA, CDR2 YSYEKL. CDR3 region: CASSQPGGGYGYTF. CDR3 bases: TGCGCCAGCAGCCAACCCGGGGGGGGTTATGGCTACACCTTC.

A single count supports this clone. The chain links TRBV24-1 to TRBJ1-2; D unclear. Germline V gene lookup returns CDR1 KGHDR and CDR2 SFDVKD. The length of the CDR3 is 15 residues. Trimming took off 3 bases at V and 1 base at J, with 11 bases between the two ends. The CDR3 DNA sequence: TGTGCCACCAGTGATAGCCGGTTCCTTAACTATGGCTACACCTTC. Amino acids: CATSDSRFLNYGYTF.

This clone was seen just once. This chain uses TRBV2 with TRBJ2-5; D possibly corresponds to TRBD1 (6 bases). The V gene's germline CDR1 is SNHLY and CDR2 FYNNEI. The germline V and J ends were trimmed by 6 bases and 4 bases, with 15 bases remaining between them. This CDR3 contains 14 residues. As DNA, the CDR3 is TGTGCCAGCAGGAAGCAGGGGTGGGCAGAGACCCAGTACTTC. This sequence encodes CASRKQGWAETQYF.